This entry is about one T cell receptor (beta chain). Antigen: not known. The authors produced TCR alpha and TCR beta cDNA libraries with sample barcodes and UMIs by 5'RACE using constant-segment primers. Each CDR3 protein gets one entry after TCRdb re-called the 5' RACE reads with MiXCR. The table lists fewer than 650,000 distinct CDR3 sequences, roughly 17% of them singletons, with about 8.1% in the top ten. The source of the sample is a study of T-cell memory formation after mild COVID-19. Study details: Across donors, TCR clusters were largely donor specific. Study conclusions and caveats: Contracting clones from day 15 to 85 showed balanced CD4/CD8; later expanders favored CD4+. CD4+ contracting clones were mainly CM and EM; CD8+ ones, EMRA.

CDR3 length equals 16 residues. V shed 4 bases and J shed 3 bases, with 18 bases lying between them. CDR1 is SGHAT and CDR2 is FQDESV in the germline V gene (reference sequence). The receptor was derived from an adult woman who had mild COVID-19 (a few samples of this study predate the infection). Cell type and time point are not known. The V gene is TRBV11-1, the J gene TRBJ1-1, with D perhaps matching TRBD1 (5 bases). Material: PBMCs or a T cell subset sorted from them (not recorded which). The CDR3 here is CASSSPVGGVDTEAFF. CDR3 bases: TGTGCCAGCAGCTCCCCCGTTGGAGGGGTGGACACTGAAGCTTTCTTT.